These 5 T cell receptor beta chains were sequenced from one sample in a study of blood T cell repertoires in COVID-19. Assay: immunoSEQ multiplex PCR; the TCRdb copy retains only in-frame clones and omits some. The sample consists of roughly 500,000 clones, 80% to 90% of them appearing once. The sequenced sample consisted of peripheral blood. The receptors originated from a human donor in a cohort sampled during active COVID-19.

This clone has only one observation. The genes are TRBV4-3 and TRBJ2-7; D call uncertain. Trimming left V 0 bases short and J 1 base short, with 10 bases between. The CDR3 loop spans 15 amino acids. CDR1 LGHNA and CDR2 YSLEER come from the germline V gene. CDR3 DNA sequence: TGCGCCAGCAGCCAAGATCGAGATGGTTCCTACGAGCAGTACTTC. It is translated as CASSQDRDGSYEQYF.

CDR3 bases: TGTGCCAGTAGTACCGACACAGGGTACAATCAGCCCCAGCATTTT. Protein sequence: CASSTDTGYNQPQHF. This chain connects TRBV19 to TRBJ1-5; tentatively, D is TRBD1 (6 bases). Germline V gene lookup returns CDR1 LNHDA and CDR2 SQIVND (reference sequence). CDR3 length: 15 residues. The V end was cut by 4 bases, the J end by 3 bases, with 13 bases between.

The genes are TRBV5-8 and TRBJ2-1; 8 bases match TRBD2. The CDR3 is 16 residues long. The ends lost 3 bases at V and 5 bases at J; junction bases unmatched: 10. Germline V gene data show CDR1 as SGHTS and CDR2 as YDEGEE. In nucleotides, the CDR3 is TGTGCCAGCAGCTCTAGGACTAGCAGAGAAGACAATGAGCAGTTCTTC. Amino acids: CASSSRTSREDNEQFF.

The rearrangement joins TRBV28 to TRBJ2-1; 8 bases map to TRBD1. Germline CDR1 and CDR2: MDHEN and SYDVKM. V gave up 6 bases and J gave up 7 bases; unmatched junction bases: 11. The CDR3 has 15 residues. CDR3 residues: CASSPGTGPGNEQFF. CDR3 bases: TGTGCCAGCAGCCCCGGGACAGGACCCGGGAATGAGCAGTTCTTC.

The V and J genes are TRBV19 and TRBJ2-1; 7 bases are a match to TRBD2. This CDR3 has 12 amino acids. Looked up from germline, CDR1 is LNHDA and CDR2 is SQIVND (reference sequence). Trimming cost V 10 bases and J 4 bases; bases outside gene matches: 4. The CDR3 sequence is CATSGAYNEQFF. As DNA, the CDR3 is TGTGCCACCAGCGGGGCTTACAATGAGCAGTTCTTC.